The following is a T cell receptor (beta chain) sequence with its context. Its cognate antigen is unknown. Trimming stripped 2 bases from V and 4 bases from J, with 11 bases between. Per germline, CDR1 SGHVS and CDR2 FQNEAQ. This CDR3 contains 14 residues. Profiling that covered TCR beta VDJ and CDR3 relied on genomic DNA as its template. TCRdb reanalysed the reads using MiXCR and keeps one entry per CDR3 protein. The sample comprises 180,000 or so distinct CDR3 sequences, roughly 60% of which are singletons, and approximately 46% rests with the top ten. This specimen comes from a study of CD8+CD57+ T cells in acquired aplastic anemia. Study-level background: The average for DNA from sorted CD4+ and CD8+ cells was around 3.5 ug. Study conclusions and caveats: Simpson's diversity of CD8+ cells was not significantly different in patients compared with controls.

All sequencing subjects had displayed CD8+CD57+ cell expansion on flow cytometry. The chain joins TRBV7-8 to TRBJ1-1; possible D gene TRBD1, 5 bases. This clonotype was sampled from a human donor with aplastic anemia. The sequencing sample was made of sorted CD4+, CD8+, or CD8+CD57+ T cells (not recorded which) from PBMCs. Here the CDR3 DNA reads TGTGCCAGCAGCTTAAAGGGTGGGGGCACTGAAGCTTTCTTT. It codes for CASSLKGGGTEAFF.